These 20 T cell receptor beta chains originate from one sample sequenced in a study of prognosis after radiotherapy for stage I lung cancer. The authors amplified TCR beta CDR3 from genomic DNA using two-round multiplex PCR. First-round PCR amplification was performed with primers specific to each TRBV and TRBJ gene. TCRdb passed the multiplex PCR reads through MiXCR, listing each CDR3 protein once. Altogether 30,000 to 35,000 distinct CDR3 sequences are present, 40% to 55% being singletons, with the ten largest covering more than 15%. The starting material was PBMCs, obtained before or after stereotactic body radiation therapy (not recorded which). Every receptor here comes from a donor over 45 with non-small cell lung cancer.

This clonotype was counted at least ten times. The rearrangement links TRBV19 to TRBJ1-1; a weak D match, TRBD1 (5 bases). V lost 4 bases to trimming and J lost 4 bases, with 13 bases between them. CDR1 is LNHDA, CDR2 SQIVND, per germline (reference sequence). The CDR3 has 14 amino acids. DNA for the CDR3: TGTGCCAGTAGTACGAGGGGATCGGGCACTGAAGCTTTCTTT. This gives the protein CASSTRGSGTEAFF.

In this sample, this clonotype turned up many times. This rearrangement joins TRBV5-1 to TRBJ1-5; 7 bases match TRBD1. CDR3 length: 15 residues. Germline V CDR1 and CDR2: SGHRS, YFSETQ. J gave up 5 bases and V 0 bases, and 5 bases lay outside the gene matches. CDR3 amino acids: CASSLGDSSYQPQHF. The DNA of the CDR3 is TGCGCCAGCAGCTTGGGGGACAGTTCTTATCAGCCCCAGCATTTT.

The CDR3 reads CASSPPGGIQGYTF. DNA for the CDR3: TGTGCCAGCAGCCCACCGGGAGGTATCCAGGGCTACACCTTC. V usage is TRBV7-9 and J usage is TRBJ1-2; unclear D gene. The V end was cut by 5 bases, the J end by 8 bases, with 18 bases between. The CDR3 has 14 residues. Germline V CDR1 and CDR2: SEHNR, FQNEAQ (reference sequence).

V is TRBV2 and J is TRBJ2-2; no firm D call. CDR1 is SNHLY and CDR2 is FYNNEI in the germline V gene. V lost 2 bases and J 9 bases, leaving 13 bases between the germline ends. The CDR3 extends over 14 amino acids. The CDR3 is CASSEPSGPWELFF. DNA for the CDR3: TGTGCCAGCAGTGAACCCTCGGGTCCCTGGGAGCTGTTTTTT.

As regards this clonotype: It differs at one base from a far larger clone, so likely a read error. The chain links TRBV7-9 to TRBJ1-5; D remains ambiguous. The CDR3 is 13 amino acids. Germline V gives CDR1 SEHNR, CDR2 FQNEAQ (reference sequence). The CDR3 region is CASSLGDNQTQHF. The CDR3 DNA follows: TGTGCCAGCAGCCTGGGCGATAATCAGACCCAGCATTTT. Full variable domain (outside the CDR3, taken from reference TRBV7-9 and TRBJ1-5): DTGVSQNPRHKITKRGQNVTFRCDPISEHNRLYWYRQTLGQGPEFLTYFQNEAQLEKSRLLSDRFSAERPKGSFSTLEIQRTEQGDSAMYLCASSLGDNQTQHFGDGTRLSIL.

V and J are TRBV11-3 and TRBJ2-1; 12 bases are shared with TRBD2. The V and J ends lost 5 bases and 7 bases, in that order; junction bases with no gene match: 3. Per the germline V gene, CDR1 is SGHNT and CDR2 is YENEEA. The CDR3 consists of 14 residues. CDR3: CASSASGRENEQFF. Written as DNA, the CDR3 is TGTGCCAGCAGCGCTAGCGGGAGGGAAAATGAGCAGTTCTTC.

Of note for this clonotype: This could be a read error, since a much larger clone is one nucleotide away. The CDR3 reads CASSSWTYGYTF. CDR3 sequence (DNA): TGTGCCAGCAGTTCTTGGACCTATGGCTACACCTTC. The chain carries TRBV12-3 or TRBV12-4 and TRBJ1-2; D remains ambiguous. V lost 4 bases and J 4 bases, leaving 7 bases between the germline ends. The CDR3 sequence is 12 residues long.

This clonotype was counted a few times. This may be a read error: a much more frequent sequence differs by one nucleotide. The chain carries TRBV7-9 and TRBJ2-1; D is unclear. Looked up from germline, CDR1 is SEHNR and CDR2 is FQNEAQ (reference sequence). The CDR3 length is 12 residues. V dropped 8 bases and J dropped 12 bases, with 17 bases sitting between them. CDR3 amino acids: CASGRPTSPQFF. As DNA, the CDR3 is TGTGCCAGCGGCCGCCCAACAAGTCCGCAGTTCTTC.

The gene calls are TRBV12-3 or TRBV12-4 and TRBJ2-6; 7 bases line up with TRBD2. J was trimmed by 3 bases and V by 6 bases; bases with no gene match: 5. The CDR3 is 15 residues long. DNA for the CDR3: TGTGCCAGCAGCCTGGGGGGGGATGGGGCCAACGTCCTGACTTTC. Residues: CASSLGGDGANVLTF.

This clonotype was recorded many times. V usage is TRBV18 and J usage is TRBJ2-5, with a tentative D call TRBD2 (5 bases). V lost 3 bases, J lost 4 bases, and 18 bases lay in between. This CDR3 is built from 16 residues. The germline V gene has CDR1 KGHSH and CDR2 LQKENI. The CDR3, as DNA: TGTGCCAGCTCACCGGGCGATTATGAGCGGCGAGAGACCCAGTACTTC. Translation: CASSPGDYERRETQYF.

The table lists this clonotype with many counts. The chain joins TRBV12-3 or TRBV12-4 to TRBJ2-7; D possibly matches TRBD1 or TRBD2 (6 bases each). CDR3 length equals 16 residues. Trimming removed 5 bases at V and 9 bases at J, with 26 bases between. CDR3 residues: CASSAHDQGRGGWQYF. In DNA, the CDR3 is TGTGCCAGCAGTGCCCACGATCAGGGGCGGGGCGGTTGGCAGTACTTC.

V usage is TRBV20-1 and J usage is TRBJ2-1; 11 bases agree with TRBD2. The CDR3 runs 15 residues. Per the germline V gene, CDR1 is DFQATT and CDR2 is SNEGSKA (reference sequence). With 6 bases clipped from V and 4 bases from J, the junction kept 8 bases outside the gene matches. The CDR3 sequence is CSASTSGGFYNEQFF. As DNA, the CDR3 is TGCAGTGCCTCTACTAGCGGGGGATTTTACAATGAGCAGTTCTTC.

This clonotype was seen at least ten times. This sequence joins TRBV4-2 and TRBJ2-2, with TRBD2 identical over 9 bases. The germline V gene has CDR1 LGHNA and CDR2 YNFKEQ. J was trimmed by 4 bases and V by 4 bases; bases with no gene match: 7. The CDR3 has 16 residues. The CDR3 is CASSPRTSDSTGELFF. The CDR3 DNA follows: TGTGCCAGCAGCCCACGGACTAGCGATTCCACCGGGGAGCTGTTTTTT.

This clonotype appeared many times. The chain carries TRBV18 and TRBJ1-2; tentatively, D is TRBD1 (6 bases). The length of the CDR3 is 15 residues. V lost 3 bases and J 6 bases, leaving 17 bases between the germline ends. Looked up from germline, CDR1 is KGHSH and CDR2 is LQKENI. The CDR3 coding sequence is TGTGCCAGCTCACCCTCCAGGTGGGGGGCTAATGGCTACACCTTC. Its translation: CASSPSRWGANGYTF.

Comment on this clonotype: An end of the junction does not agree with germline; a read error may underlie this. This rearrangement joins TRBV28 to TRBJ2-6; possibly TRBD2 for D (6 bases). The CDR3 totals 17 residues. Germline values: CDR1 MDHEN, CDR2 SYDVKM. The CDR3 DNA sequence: TGTGCCGGCAGTTCGGGACTTTACTCGTCCGGTGCCAACGTCCTGACTTTC. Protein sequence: CAGSSGLYSSGANVLTF.

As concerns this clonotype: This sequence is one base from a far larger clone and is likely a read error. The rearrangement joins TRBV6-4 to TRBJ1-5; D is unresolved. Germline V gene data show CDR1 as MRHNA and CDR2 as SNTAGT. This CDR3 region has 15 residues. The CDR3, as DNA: TGTGACAGCAGTTACCTGAGAAATAGCAATCAGCCCCAGCATTTT. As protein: CDSSYLRNSNQPQHF.

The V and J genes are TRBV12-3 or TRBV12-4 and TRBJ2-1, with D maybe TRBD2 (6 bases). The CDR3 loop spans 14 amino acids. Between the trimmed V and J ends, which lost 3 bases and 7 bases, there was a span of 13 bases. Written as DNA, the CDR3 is TGTGCCAGCAGTTTGGCTAGCGCAGTTAATGAGCAGTTCTTC. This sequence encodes CASSLASAVNEQFF.

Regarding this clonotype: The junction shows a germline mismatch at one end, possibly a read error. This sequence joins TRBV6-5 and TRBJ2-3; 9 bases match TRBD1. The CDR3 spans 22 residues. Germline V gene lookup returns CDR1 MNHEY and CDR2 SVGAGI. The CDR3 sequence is CAISYSRGQGSTDVTVSDTQYF. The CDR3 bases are TGTGCCATCAGTTACTCGAGGGGACAGGGAAGTACAGACGTTACTGTCTCAGATACGCAGTATTTT.

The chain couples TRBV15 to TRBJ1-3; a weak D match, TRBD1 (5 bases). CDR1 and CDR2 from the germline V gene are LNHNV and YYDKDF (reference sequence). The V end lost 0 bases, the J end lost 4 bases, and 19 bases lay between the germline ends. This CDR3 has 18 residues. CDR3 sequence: CATSREGKAGGIGNTIYF. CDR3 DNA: TGTGCCACCAGCAGAGAGGGAAAAGCGGGGGGGATCGGAAACACCATATATTTT.

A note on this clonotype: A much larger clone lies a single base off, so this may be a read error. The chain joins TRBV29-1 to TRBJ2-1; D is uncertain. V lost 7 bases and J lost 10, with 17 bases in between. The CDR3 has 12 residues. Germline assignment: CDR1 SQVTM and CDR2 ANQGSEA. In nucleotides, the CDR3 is TGCAGCGCCCTCCGGACGTCTACCGAGCAGTTCTTC. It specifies CSALRTSTEQFF.